This TCR beta chain was profiled in a study of T cells after yellow fever vaccination (dated by TCRdb to between 2019 and 2020). With regard to the full study: The SMART-Seq v4 Ultra Low Input RNA kit was used to prepare libraries from fractions with low cell numbers. The cohort comprised two healthy male donors, one aged 18 to 30 and one aged 30 to 40 years. Blood was collected at multiple timepoints before and after primary and secondary immunization, and bulk PBMC replicates and cell subsets were isolated. To follow T-cell clones before and after both primary and booster YFV17D yellow fever vaccination, bulk TCR alpha and beta repertoires underwent longitudinal sequencing.

What this sample's treatment or condition label stands for: live attenuated yellow fever vaccine strain. At each blood-draw timepoint, two biological replicates of bulk PBMCs were obtained. A standard Ficoll-Paque protocol was used to isolate PBMCs from peripheral blood. TriZol was used to extract RNA from bulk PBMCs, CD4 and CD8 fractions, and dextramer-positive and dextramer-negative fractions. There are 15 amino acids in the CDR3, from cysteine to phenylalanine inclusive. Only CDR3 DNA is held: 45 bases, read in frame from base 1. Between the V and J ends, shortened by 0 bases and 3 bases respectively, the junction contains 12 bases. Reading the germline V gene gives CDR1 SGHRS and CDR2 YFSETQ. TCR cDNA was synthesized by 5'RACE template switching, which introduced a universal primer site and unique molecular identifiers. cDNA synthesis was primed from both the TCR alpha and TCR beta constant segments. Libraries were amplified in two PCR steps, with sample barcodes and sequencing adapters added in the second step. Sequencing of libraries was done on Illumina HiSeq 2500 (2x100 bp) or NovaSeq (2x150 bp). The study's own analysis went as follows. Reads were demultiplexed and collapsed into UMI consensus sequences with MIGEC, and V(D)J alignment was performed with MiXCR. Vaccine-responding clonotypes were identified with edgeR using replicate PBMC samples, with FDR below 0.01 and a log2 fold change above 5 up to day 15 being required. Each bulk clonotype received a CD4 or CD8 identity based on whether the sequenced CD4 or CD8 repertoire contained that clonotype at higher abundance. TCRdb's own reprocessing of the public reads used fastp at Q25 and MiXCR and kept productive beta chains. Every distinct CDR3 protein forms one entry, paired with its most common genes and DNA. The V and J calls here are based on TCRdb, not the publication. This sample lists a few hundred thousand distinct CDR3 sequences; 7% to 9% were detected once. The ten largest account for approximately 18% of the sample.

The sample holds many counts of this clonotype. The antigen this receptor binds is unknown. The input lacks base qualities; no much larger clone sits a single base away. General conclusions and limits of the study: Because the study included only a couple of donors, the extent to which the findings can be generalized is limited. Because abundant contaminating clonotypes from the bulk population could be contained in FACS-sorted repertoires, computational filtering was required. The secondary T-cell response was weaker than the primary response but faster, peaking on day 5 instead of day 15. A small fraction of clonotypes appeared in both the CD4 and CD8 compartments, likely as a result of convergent recombination. After the booster, most clones that had expanded after primary vaccination were detected again (roughly 95% of CD4 and under 90% of CD8), suggesting broad maintenance of memory.

This sample comprised PBMCs, obtained roughly 47 days after the first yellow fever vaccination. Recombination connected TRBV5-1 to TRBJ2-5; the D segment cannot be called with confidence. This clonotype was obtained from a young man who received the YFV17D yellow fever vaccine. The CDR3 amino acid sequence is: CASSLAASSEETQYF. Here is the DNA: TGCGCCAGCAGCTTGGCCGCCAGCTCCGAAGAGACCCAGTACTTC.